These T cell receptor beta chains were read from a single sample in a study of T cells after yellow fever vaccination. TCRdb passed the 5' RACE reads through MiXCR, listing each CDR3 protein once. The repertoire holds hundreds of thousands of distinct CDR3 sequences, with approximately 12% as singletons. Material: PBMCs, obtained on the day of the yellow fever booster vaccination. These receptors were taken from a man between 25 and 39 years old who received the YFV17D yellow fever vaccine. The CDR3 runs from the conserved cysteine through the conserved F or W. A D gene is named only where the DNA matches it firmly. The size entry is marked missing in some rows and otherwise reads once, few, many or a size class.

TRBJ1-1 | TRBV2 | many | NA | CASSEIAETEAFF | TGTGCCAGCAGTGAAATCGCGGAGACTGAAGCTTTCTTT
TRBJ1-1 | TRBV7-2 | NA | NA | CASSLRWEKAEAFF | TGTGCCAGCAGCCTGCGATGGGAGAAGGCTGAAGCTTTCTTT
TRBJ2-5 | TRBV29-1 | NA | NA | CSAQTQETQYF | TGCAGCGCCCAAACTCAAGAGACCCAGTACTTC
TRBJ2-7 | TRBV7-6 | NA | TRBD2 | CASSGGGPREEQYF | TGTGCCAGCAGCGGGGGAGGGCCCCGAGAAGAGCAGTACTTC
TRBJ2-2 | TRBV4-3 | few | TRBD2 | CASSQEGLRAGELFF | TGCGCCAGCAGCCAAGAGGGACTAAGGGCCGGGGAGCTGTTTTTT
TRBJ2-2 | TRBV25-1 | NA | NA | CASSDPPGTNTGELFF | TGTGCCAGCAGTGATCCCCCAGGGACGAACACCGGGGAGCTGTTTTTT
TRBJ2-7 | TRBV5-1 | many | TRBD1 | CASSLDRGHEQYF | TGCGCCAGCAGCTTGGACAGGGGCCACGAGCAGTACTTC
TRBJ2-7 | TRBV7-8 | NA | NA | CASSLSAGTQTHEQYF | TGTGCCAGCAGCTTATCCGCGGGGACCCAAACTCACGAGCAGTACTTC
TRBJ2-5 | TRBV25-1 | few | TRBD1 | CASSEPGTVRETQYF | TGTGCCAGCAGTGAACCCGGGACAGTGAGGGAGACCCAGTACTTC
TRBJ1-2 | TRBV20-1 | NA | NA | CSAPAGFFQGYTF | TGCAGTGCCCCCGCAGGTTTCTTTCAGGGCTACACCTTC
TRBJ2-1 | TRBV5-6 | few | NA | CASSLVLEFASSYNEQFF | TGTGCCAGCAGCTTGGTTTTAGAGTTCGCAAGCTCCTACAATGAGCAGTTCTTC
TRBJ2-1 | TRBV20-1 | NA | TRBD2 | CSYGTSGWGEQFF | TGCAGTTACGGGACTAGCGGTTGGGGTGAGCAGTTCTTC
TRBJ1-4 | TRBV20-1 | NA | NA | CSATQGGTKLFF | TGCAGTGCCACACAAGGGGGGACAAAACTGTTTTTT
TRBJ2-7 | TRBV7-2 | few | NA | CASSFRRGPYEQYF | TGTGCCAGCAGCTTCCGCAGGGGACCCTACGAGCAGTACTTC
TRBJ1-1 | TRBV2 | few | NA | CASSQRQFSNTEAFF | TGTGCCAGCAGTCAACGACAGTTTTCGAACACTGAAGCTTTCTTT
TRBJ1-5 | TRBV28 | NA | NA | CASSRRGNQPQHF | TGTGCCAGCAGCCGCAGGGGTAATCAGCCCCAGCATTTT
TRBJ2-5 | TRBV5-1 | NA | NA | CASSFGTGVGYQETQYF | TGCGCCAGCAGCTTCGGTACGGGAGTAGGATACCAAGAGACCCAGTACTTC
TRBJ1-2 | TRBV7-9 | few | NA | CASSLVGAGYTF | TGTGCCAGCAGCTTAGTAGGGGCTGGCTACACCTTC
TRBJ2-1 | TRBV10-2 | few | TRBD2 | CASGGGLAGNEQFF | TGCGCCAGCGGAGGAGGACTAGCGGGGAATGAGCAGTTCTTC
TRBJ2-7 | TRBV10-3 | NA | NA | CAIRASGYEQYF | TGTGCCATCAGAGCGTCGGGCTACGAGCAGTACTTC
TRBJ2-1 | TRBV5-4 | NA | NA | CASSLGLAPNEQFF | TGTGCCAGCAGCTTGGGGCTAGCGCCGAATGAGCAGTTCTTC
TRBJ2-3 | TRBV4-3 | NA | TRBD2 | CASSQDPTMGTSGRDTQYF | TGCGCCAGCAGCCAAGATCCCACCATGGGGACTAGCGGGAGAGATACGCAGTATTTT
TRBJ1-1 | TRBV25-1 | NA | NA | CASSVEGLNTEAFF | TGTGCCAGCAGCGTAGAAGGATTGAACACTGAAGCTTTCTTT
TRBJ2-5 | TRBV2 | NA | NA | CASGPETQYF | TGTGCCAGCGGACCGGAGACCCAGTACTTC
TRBJ1-2 | TRBV12-3/TRBV12-4 | few | TRBD1 | CASSHSGTGQSTYTF | TGTGCAAGCAGTCATTCCGGGACAGGACAATCGACTTACACCTTC
TRBJ2-1 | TRBV20-1 | NA | TRBD2 | CSARDRLAEGSYNEQFF | TGCAGTGCTAGAGATAGACTAGCGGAGGGATCCTACAATGAGCAGTTCTTC
TRBJ2-3 | TRBV3-1 | few | NA | CASSQRRGIADTQYF | TGTGCCAGCAGCCAGAGAAGGGGTATCGCAGATACGCAGTATTTT
TRBJ1-5 | TRBV18 | many | TRBD1 | CASSPQTTGAGQPQHF | TGTGCCAGCTCACCTCAAACTACAGGGGCTGGGCAGCCCCAGCATTTT
TRBJ2-1 | TRBV7-9 | NA | NA | CATPSREPNEQFF | TGTGCCACCCCAAGTCGGGAACCCAATGAGCAGTTCTTC
TRBJ1-2 | TRBV29-1 | few | NA | CSTQAGLNYGYTF | TGCAGCACTCAGGCAGGGTTGAACTATGGCTACACCTTC
TRBJ2-2 | TRBV11-2 | NA | NA | CASTPPRSGHMNTGELFF | TGTGCCAGCACCCCCCCGAGGTCGGGACACATGAACACCGGGGAGCTGTTTTTT
TRBJ2-7 | TRBV3-1 | few | NA | CASSQDPWYEQYF | TGTGCCAGCAGCCAAGATCCATGGTACGAGCAGTACTTC
TRBJ2-5 | TRBV5-1 | NA | TRBD2 | CASSIAGTTSETQYF | TGCGCCAGCAGCATAGCCGGGACTACTTCAGAGACCCAGTACTTC